These 20 T cell receptor beta chains were all obtained from the same sample, sequenced in a study of cytomegalovirus exposure and HLA in healthy donors (dated 2017 in TCRdb). Library preparation was by the immunoSEQ multiplex PCR assay. For the multiplex PCR, a mixture combining 60 forward primers for TCR Vbeta segments and 13 reverse primers for TCR Jbeta segments was used. The immuneACCESS repertoire file appears here via TCRdb, limited to in-frame rearrangements. These files lack a portion of the clones; in checked studies, under half of the deficit traces to unresolved V genes, and the cause of the others is not known. The sample contains some 70,000 clones, 65% to 70% of them found a single time. 11% to 15% of the sample lies in the top ten. Source material: PBMCs. The receptor source for this set is a male donor in good health and CMV-seropositive.

The V gene is TRBV27, the J gene TRBJ1-6, with TRBD1 matching over 7 bases. The CDR3 sequence is 13 residues long. CDR1 is MNHEY and CDR2 is SMNVEV in the germline V gene (reference sequence). V was pared by 6 bases and J by 10 bases, with 6 bases of the junction left unmatched. The CDR3 loop reads CASRRQGESPLHF. The CDR3, as DNA: TGTGCCAGCAGACGGCAGGGGGAGTCACCCCTCCACTTT.

CDR3 nucleotides: TGTGCCAGCTCACCGGGACATCAAGAGACCCAGTACTTC. Its protein is CASSPGHQETQYF. This rearrangement joins TRBV18 to TRBJ2-5, with D tentatively TRBD1 (6 bases). Germline-derived CDR1 and CDR2 are KGHSH and LQKENI. The CDR3 consists of 13 residues. V was shortened by 3 bases and J by 2 bases, with 7 bases between the two germline ends.

This chain links TRBV7-9 with TRBJ2-5; a weak D match, TRBD1 (7 bases). The J call may be incorrect, as the DNA end agrees better with TRBJ2-7. The CDR3 has 15 residues. CDR1 is SEHNR, CDR2 FQNEAQ, per germline (reference sequence). The CDR3 nucleotides read TGTGCCAGCAGCTTAGGTGACAGGGCGGGATACGAGCAGTACTTC. Translating it yields CASSLGDRAGYEQYF.

The CDR3 coding sequence is TGTGCCAGCAGCTTAGGGACAGGGGACGAGCAGTACTTC. It yields the protein CASSLGTGDEQYF. The chain links TRBV5-5 to TRBJ2-7, with 10 positions matching TRBD1. This CDR3 has 13 residues. The germline V gene has CDR1 SGHKS and CDR2 YYEKEE (reference sequence). Unmatched junction bases numbered 1, after V lost 2 bases and J lost 5 bases.

The V call is TRBV10-3, the J call TRBJ2-5; D is uncertain. The germline V gene has CDR1 ENHRY and CDR2 SYGVKD. This CDR3 comprises 15 residues. The V end was cut by 3 bases, the J end by 3 bases, with 14 bases between. The CDR3 DNA reads TGTGCCATCAGTGATAGATCTAAGAAAGAAGAGACCCAGTACTTC. This gives the protein CAISDRSKKEETQYF.

V usage is TRBV18 and J usage is TRBJ2-5; TRBD1 matches at 8 bases. V lost 5 bases and J lost 3; bases outside the gene matches: 8. This CDR3 comprises 15 residues. Germline assignment: CDR1 KGHSH and CDR2 LQKENI. The CDR3 loop is CASSSQRTGKETQYF. The CDR3 coding sequence is TGTGCCAGCTCATCTCAGCGGACAGGGAAAGAGACCCAGTACTTC.

The rearrangement joins TRBV7-3 to TRBJ2-3; 9 nucleotides align to TRBD2. After removal of 3 bases from V and 6 bases from J, the junction contained 4 bases not matched to a gene. The CDR3 runs 14 residues. Germline V gene sequence: CDR1 SGHTA, CDR2 FQGTGA. CDR3 coding DNA: TGTGCCAGCAGCTTCAGGGCGGGAGGGGATACGCAGTATTTT. Its translation: CASSFRAGGDTQYF.

The V call is TRBV29-1, the J call TRBJ1-1; D ambiguous. The V end was cut by 8 bases, the J end by 0 bases, with 13 bases between. Germline CDR1 reads SQVTM; CDR2 reads ANQGSEA. This CDR3 spans 13 amino acids. The CDR3 sequence is CSPLGPMNTEAFF. CDR3 in DNA: TGCAGCCCCCTAGGTCCCATGAACACTGAAGCTTTCTTT.

The rearrangement links TRBV19 to TRBJ2-5, with D possibly TRBD1 on 6 matching bases. There are 16 residues in the CDR3. Germline V gene sequence: CDR1 LNHDA, CDR2 SQIVND (reference sequence). Trimming left V 3 bases short and J 5 bases short, with 19 bases between. CDR3 nucleotides: TGTGCCAGTAGTATTCGGGGCAGGGGTTCTGAGGAGACCCAGTACTTC. Protein product: CASSIRGRGSEETQYF.

The CDR3 nucleotides are TGTGCCAGCTCACCGGAAAGAGGGACTGGAAACACCATATATTTT. This translates into CASSPERGTGNTIYF. V is TRBV18 and J is TRBJ1-3; no definite D call. CDR3 length: 15 residues. V lost 3 bases to trimming and J lost 2 bases, with 11 bases between them. Germline V lookup: CDR1 KGHSH, CDR2 LQKENI.

The V call is TRBV10-3, the J call TRBJ2-5, with D perhaps TRBD2 (6 bases). The V end lost 8 bases, the J end lost 4 bases, and 11 bases lay between the germline ends. The CDR3 is 12 residues long. Germline V gene sequence: CDR1 ENHRY, CDR2 SYGVKD. CDR3 nucleotide sequence: TGTGCCATCGGACTGGGGGGAGAGACCCAGTACTTC. As protein: CAIGLGGETQYF.

The chain combines TRBV6-5 with TRBJ2-5; TRBD1 aligns across 7 bases. Germline loops: CDR1 MNHEY, CDR2 SVGAGI. The V and J ends lost 8 bases and 0 bases, in that order; junction bases with no gene match: 3. This CDR3 is built from 13 residues. The CDR3 protein is CASQGVYQETQYF. Here the CDR3 DNA reads TGTGCCAGCCAGGGGGTTTACCAAGAGACCCAGTACTTC.

This clone was seen only a few times. This chain uses TRBV19 with TRBJ2-7; 8 positions match TRBD1. V trimming: 10 bases; J trimming: 2 bases; junction bases outside the gene matches: 4. The germline V gene has CDR1 LNHDA and CDR2 SQIVND (reference sequence). This CDR3 has 12 amino acids. The CDR3 region has the DNA TGTGCCACTATGGACAGGGCCTACGAGCAGTACTTC. This codes for CATMDRAYEQYF.

The gene calls are TRBV2 and TRBJ2-3; TRBD2 matches at 8 bases. Germline lookup yields CDR1 SNHLY and CDR2 FYNNEI. The J segment lost 4 bases and the V segment lost 7 bases, leaving 7 bases of the junction unmatched. The CDR3 is made up of 14 amino acids. The CDR3 reads CASMRAGGADTQYF. In DNA form, the CDR3 reads TGTGCCAGCATGAGGGCGGGAGGAGCAGATACGCAGTATTTT.

The CDR3 region has the DNA TGCGCCAGCAGCCAAGGGACTAGCGGGGGGGAAAATGAGCAGTTCTTC. Encoded protein: CASSQGTSGGENEQFF. This rearrangement joins TRBV4-3 to TRBJ2-1; TRBD2 matches 15 bases. This CDR3 is built from 16 residues. Germline CDR1 is LGHNA and CDR2 is YSLEER. The V segment lost 1 base and the J segment 7 bases; nucleotides outside the gene matches: 2.

The chain links TRBV5-1 to TRBJ2-3; 10 nucleotides line up with TRBD2. V trimming: 1 base; J trimming: 4 bases; junction bases outside the gene matches: 6. CDR3 length equals 16 residues. Per the germline V gene, CDR1 is SGHRS and CDR2 is YFSETQ. In DNA form, the CDR3 reads TGCGCCAGCAGCTTGTCAACTAGCGGGATTTCAGATACGCAGTATTTT. The encoded protein is CASSLSTSGISDTQYF.

Only a few counts were recorded for this clone. This chain joins TRBV7-9 and TRBJ2-7, with 8 bases identical to TRBD2. CDR3 length: 15 amino acids. The V gene end was trimmed by 2 bases and the J gene end by 2 bases; junction bases not matched to a gene: 5. Germline loops: CDR1 SEHNR, CDR2 FQNEAQ (reference sequence). The CDR3 DNA is TGTGCCAGCAGCTTAAGGGCGGGGGGAACCTACGAGCAGTACTTC. It specifies CASSLRAGGTYEQYF.

This chain uses TRBV6-5 with TRBJ1-5; a possible D gene is TRBD1 (5 bases). Germline V gives CDR1 MNHEY, CDR2 SVGAGI. V gave up 4 bases and J gave up 1 base, with 14 bases separating them. The CDR3 is 16 amino acids. The CDR3 DNA reads as TGTGCCAGCAGTTTAGCAGGGCTTGAAAGCAATCAGCCCCAGCATTTT. Amino acids: CASSLAGLESNQPQHF.

The rearrangement links TRBV11-2 to TRBJ1-1; TRBD1 might be the D (6 bases). Germline V CDR1 and CDR2: SGHAT, FQNNGV. The CDR3 is 14 amino acids. V lost 6 bases and J 5 bases, leaving 16 bases between the germline ends. In DNA, the CDR3 is TGTGCCAGCAGTCCACTCAGGGGTGGTACTGAAGCTTTCTTT. It encodes CASSPLRGGTEAFF.

J is TRBJ1-1 and V is TRBV28; D unclear. CDR1 is MDHEN, CDR2 SYDVKM, per germline. Trimming stripped 10 bases from V and 5 bases from J, with 11 bases between. This CDR3 comprises 11 residues. CDR3 sequence (DNA): TGTGCCACGAAGGAGGGAACTGAAGCTTTCTTT. It yields the protein CATKEGTEAFF.